The clone carrying this T cell receptor beta chain was counted ten times or more. This specimen comes from a study of regulatory T cells in long-lasting Graves disease. Arm-PCR with iRepertoire HTBI primers amplified the CDR3 regions for these TCR beta libraries. Each CDR3 protein gets one entry after TCRdb re-called the multiplex PCR reads with MiXCR. The sample holds 400,000 to 500,000 distinct CDR3 sequences, over 15% seen once. The CDR3 contains 18 residues. The germline V gene has CDR1 KGHDR and CDR2 SFDVKD. Losses at the gene ends were 6 bases for V and 3 bases for J; bases not matched to a gene: 12. Time point reported: newly diagnosed GD, antithyroid drugs for less than 3 months. RNA isolated from PBMCs was used to make the TCR library. The same sample was also used in a study of T cells in Graves' hyperthyroidism and ophthalmopathy. As reported in that work: Graves' hyperthyroidism is called stable when ophthalmopathy does not progress within 18 months.

The chain uses TRBV24-1 and TRBJ2-2; TRBD2 aligns across 10 bases. The origin of this receptor is a young woman with Graves disease. The material was peripheral blood mononuclear cells (PBMCs), obtained at new diagnosis, from a patient treated with antithyroid drugs. This CDR3 is CATSSGRAWDTDTGELFF. The CDR3, as DNA: TGTGCCACCAGTAGCGGGAGGGCCTGGGATACGGACACCGGGGAGCTGTTTTTT.